Shown below are 24 T cell receptor beta chains from a single sample sequenced in a study of cytomegalovirus exposure and HLA in healthy donors. The PCR contained 60 Vbeta and 13 Jbeta primers. Clones were read by immunoSEQ multiplex PCR, and TCRdb kept only the in-frame ones, dropping some. The data contain fewer than 150,000 clones, 76% of them singletons. The sequenced sample consisted of PBMCs. These receptor sequences come from a man between 18 and 29 years old in good health and CMV-seronegative.

The chain is built from TRBV27 and TRBJ1-2; 8 bases fit TRBD1. This CDR3 is 14 amino acids long. With 6 bases clipped from V and 6 bases from J, the junction kept 9 bases outside the gene matches. CDR1 is MNHEY and CDR2 is SMNVEV in the germline V gene (reference sequence). CDR3 nucleotides: TGTGCCAGCAGCACGGCACAGGGGGGCGATGGCTACACCTTC. It specifies CASSTAQGGDGYTF.

This clone was counted between two and nine times. The genes are TRBV7-6 and TRBJ2-2; possible D gene TRBD1, 7 bases. The CDR3 sequence is 14 residues long. Trimming shortened V by 5 bases and J by 5 bases, and 12 bases separated the two germline ends. CDR1 is SGHVS, CDR2 FNYEAQ, per germline. This CDR3 is CASSRGTVTGELFF. CDR3 nucleotides: TGTGCCAGCAGCCGCGGGACAGTTACCGGGGAGCTGTTTTTT.

This clone has a single count. The CDR3 DNA reads TGCGCCAGCAGCTCGACTAGCGGGTCCTCCTACGAGCAGTACTTC. It specifies CASSSTSGSSYEQYF. The chain recombines TRBV5-1 with TRBJ2-7; 10 bases are a match to TRBD2. Germline CDR1 and CDR2: SGHRS and YFSETQ. V was pared by 3 bases and J by 0 bases, with 3 bases of the junction left unmatched. The CDR3 extends over 15 amino acids.

J is TRBJ1-6 and V is TRBV5-1; TRBD1 might be the D (6 bases). CDR1 and CDR2 (germline): SGHRS, YFSETQ. This CDR3 contains 14 residues. V gave up 1 base and J gave up 5 bases, with 7 bases separating them. DNA of the CDR3: TGCGCCAGCAGCTTGAAGGGGGATAATTCACCCCTCCACTTT. It specifies CASSLKGDNSPLHF.

The chain is built from TRBV7-9 and TRBJ2-7, with D perhaps matching TRBD1 (6 bases). V lost 0 bases and J lost 4, with 16 bases in between. CDR3 length equals 16 residues. The germline V gene has CDR1 SEHNR and CDR2 FQNEAQ (reference sequence). CDR3 coding DNA: TGTGCCAGCAGCTTAGCCCCCGGGACATATGGTTACGAGCAGTACTTC. Amino acid sequence: CASSLAPGTYGYEQYF.

This chain uses TRBV5-4 with TRBJ1-2; 8 bases are shared with TRBD1. V shed 0 bases and J 5 bases; nucleotides not matched to a gene: 3. Germline assignment: CDR1 SGHNT and CDR2 YYREEE (reference sequence). CDR3 length equals 14 residues. The CDR3 reads CASSLDRGAYGYTF. DNA for the CDR3: TGTGCCAGCAGCTTGGACAGGGGGGCGTATGGCTACACCTTC.

This clone was picked up one time. V is TRBV21-1 and J is TRBJ1-4; the table calls TRBD1, which could not be checked here. TRBV21-1 is listed as a pseudogene. The CDR3 runs to 17 residues. The CDR3 reads CASSIQDRVPTNEKLFF. The CDR3 nucleotides are TGTGCCAGCAGCATTCAGGACAGGGTTCCAACTAATGAAAAACTGTTTTTT.

CDR3 in DNA: TGTGCCAGCAGCTTGTCCGGGGGGTCTTCTAGCACAGATACGCAGTATTTT. Translation: CASSLSGGSSSTDTQYF. This chain uses TRBV7-3 with TRBJ2-3, with 7 bases aligning to TRBD2. The CDR3 has 17 residues. Germline trimming cut 3 bases from V and 0 bases from J; bases unmatched to any gene: 9. Germline V gives CDR1 SGHTA, CDR2 FQGTGA.

This clone was observed a few times. V is TRBV11-3 and J is TRBJ2-7; 7 nucleotides line up with TRBD1. Trimming at V came to 2 bases and at J to 3 bases, leaving 4 bases not matched to a gene. Germline CDR1 is SGHNT and CDR2 is YENEEA. This CDR3 spans 14 amino acids. The CDR3 nucleotides are TGTGCCAGCAGCTTATCGGGACAGCTCTACGAGCAGTACTTC. This gives the protein CASSLSGQLYEQYF. Complete variable domain (other parts from reference TRBV11-3 and TRBJ2-7): EAGVVQSPRYKIIEKKQPVAFWCNPISGHNTLYWYLQNLGQGPELLIRYENEEAVDDSQLPKDRFSAERLKGVDSTLKIQPAELGDSAVYLCASSLSGQLYEQYFGPGTRLTVT.

The chain is built from TRBV7-6 and TRBJ2-1; 10 bases are shared with TRBD2. Germline CDR1 reads SGHVS; CDR2 reads FNYEAQ. Trimming at V came to 1 base and at J to 10 bases, leaving 1 base not matched to a gene. This CDR3 has 13 residues. The CDR3 loop is CASSLEREGEQFF. The CDR3 DNA sequence: TGTGCCAGCAGCTTAGAGCGGGAGGGCGAGCAGTTCTTC.

The chain links TRBV28 to TRBJ2-5, with a weak D call TRBD2 (7 bases). This CDR3 has 14 amino acids. Germline V CDR1 and CDR2: MDHEN, SYDVKM. V lost 5 bases to trimming and J lost 4 bases, with 14 bases between them. CDR3: CASSIGGGAETQYF. The CDR3 DNA reads as TGTGCCAGCAGTATAGGCGGGGGCGCAGAGACCCAGTACTTC.

The chain employs TRBV4-1 and TRBJ1-5; no definite D call. The CDR3 consists of 15 residues. Germline V gives CDR1 MGHRA, CDR2 YSYEKL. V was trimmed by 0 bases and J by 5 bases, leaving 11 bases between them. The CDR3 here is CASSQDRRIDQPQHF. CDR3 DNA sequence: TGCGCCAGCAGCCAAGATCGGCGGATAGATCAGCCCCAGCATTTT.

The chain recombines TRBV15 with TRBJ1-2; 10 bases map to TRBD1. The germline V gene encodes CDR1 LNHNV and CDR2 YYDKDF (reference sequence). The CDR3 is 13 residues long. With 4 bases clipped from V and 8 bases from J, the junction kept 4 bases outside the gene matches. The CDR3 nucleotides read TGTGCCACCAGCAAAGACAGGGGGCGAGGCTACACCTTC. Residues: CATSKDRGRGYTF.

This clone was picked up a small number of times. The chain is built from TRBV4-1 and TRBJ1-2; possible D gene TRBD1, 6 bases. V lost 5 bases and J 3 bases, leaving 28 bases between the germline ends. Germline V gene data show CDR1 as MGHRA and CDR2 as YSYEKL. CDR3 length: 19 amino acids. CDR3 coding DNA: TGCGCCAGCAGCAATACTCGAGTGACAGGTTGGCAAGCACACTATGGCTACACCTTC. Translation: CASSNTRVTGWQAHYGYTF.

The V gene is TRBV5-1, the J gene TRBJ2-1; 10 nucleotides align to TRBD1. This CDR3 has 15 residues. Germline CDR1 is SGHRS and CDR2 is YFSETQ. Germline trimming cut 4 bases from V and 7 bases from J; bases unmatched to any gene: 8. The CDR3 bases are TGCGCCAGCAGCGGGGGACAGGGGTTTAGGAATGAGCAGTTCTTC. It yields the protein CASSGGQGFRNEQFF.

This chain uses TRBV2 with TRBJ2-1; 9 nucleotides agree with TRBD1. This CDR3 spans 15 amino acids. CDR1 is SNHLY, CDR2 FYNNEI, per germline. J lost 8 bases, V lost 0 bases, and 5 bases had no gene match. Here the CDR3 reads CASSEAPTGGDEQFF. The CDR3 bases are TGTGCCAGCAGTGAAGCTCCGACAGGGGGGGATGAGCAGTTCTTC.

This clone has only one observation. The chain links TRBV5-4 to TRBJ1-4, with 7 bases matching TRBD1. In germline, CDR1 is SGHNT, CDR2 YYREEE (reference sequence). This CDR3 region has 15 residues. V dropped 4 bases and J dropped 8; count of bases not matched to a gene: 11. As DNA, the CDR3 is TGTGCCAGCAGCAAAGGGACAGCCGATGGGGAAAAACTGTTTTTT. Translating it yields CASSKGTADGEKLFF.

V gene TRBV12-5 combines with J gene TRBJ2-5, with D perhaps TRBD2 (6 bases). V was clipped by 6 bases and J by 7 bases, with 15 bases between them. The CDR3 extends over 13 amino acids. Germline V gene sequence: CDR1 LGHNT, CDR2 FRNRAP. This CDR3 is CASGRGTLGTQYF. CDR3 DNA: TGTGCTAGTGGCCGGGGGACTTTGGGGACCCAGTACTTC.

V is TRBV19 and J is TRBJ2-7; TRBD1 matches 10 bases. This CDR3 comprises 15 residues. V trimming: 5 bases; J trimming: 5 bases; junction bases outside the gene matches: 9. CDR1 LNHDA and CDR2 SQIVND come from the germline V gene (reference sequence). The CDR3 region has the DNA TGTGCCAGTAGTGCTTTGGACAGGGGGGTTCACGAGCAGTACTTC. This sequence encodes CASSALDRGVHEQYF.

This clone came up once. The genes are TRBV7-9 and TRBJ2-7; TRBD1 matches 8 bases. The CDR3 sequence is 15 residues long. V lost 1 base and J lost 0; bases outside the gene matches: 2. The germline gives CDR1 SEHNR, CDR2 FQNEAQ (reference sequence). DNA for the CDR3: TGTGCCAGCAGCTTAGGACAGGGGTTCTCCTACGAGCAGTACTTC. Translated, it gives CASSLGQGFSYEQYF.

In its sample, this clone was seen once. This chain links TRBV5-5 with TRBJ2-7, with TRBD1 matching 7 bases. Trimming cost V 4 bases and J 2 bases; bases outside gene matches: 15. Germline lookup yields CDR1 SGHKS and CDR2 YYEKEE (reference sequence). The CDR3 is made up of 17 amino acids. The CDR3 loop reads CASSPGPGTADPYEQYF. CDR3 in DNA: TGTGCCAGCAGCCCCGGCCCAGGGACAGCGGACCCCTACGAGCAGTACTTC.

This clone has a single count. This chain connects TRBV11-2 to TRBJ2-2, with 8 bases lining up with TRBD1. CDR1 and CDR2 from the germline V gene are SGHAT and FQNNGV. V gave up 5 bases and J gave up 6 bases; unmatched junction bases: 2. The CDR3 sequence is 13 residues long. The CDR3, as DNA: TGTGCCAGCAGCACGACAGGGGCCGGGGAGCTGTTTTTT. Its translation: CASSTTGAGELFF.

V and J are TRBV11-3 and TRBJ1-1; 9 nucleotides align to TRBD1. Germline V gene sequence: CDR1 SGHNT, CDR2 YENEEA. J was trimmed by 1 base and V by 6 bases; bases with no gene match: 12. This CDR3 region has 17 residues. CDR3 bases: TGTGCCAGCAGGTTCACAAGGACAGGGGTAGGGAACACTGAAGCTTTCTTT. Amino acids: CASRFTRTGVGNTEAFF.

Of note for this clone: A read error may produce the germline difference seen at one junction end. This chain joins TRBV7-9 and TRBJ1-1; D remains ambiguous. Per the germline V gene, CDR1 is SEHNR and CDR2 is FQNEAQ (reference sequence). The CDR3 has 12 amino acids. The CDR3 coding sequence is TGTTCCAGCAGCTTTCGCAGGCTTGAAGCTTTCTTT. This sequence encodes CSSSFRRLEAFF.